This T cell receptor beta chain was obtained from a study of T cells in localized non-small cell lung cancer. Whole-study findings and limits: Uninvolved adjacent lung showed peak T cell clonality, exceeding tumor. In adjacent lung, a median roughly 57 of the top 100 tumor clones were found. A raised T cell density in blood coincided with lengthier overall survival.

Germline CDR1 is LGHNA and CDR2 is YNFKEQ. This CDR3 region has 12 residues. V shed 3 bases and J shed 8 bases, with 10 bases lying between them. TCRdb's copy holds only in-frame clones and misses some; the assay was immunoSEQ multiplex PCR. The sample lists around 22,000 clones, 88% occurring once. As to this clone: Its antigen is unidentified.

The J gene is TRBJ1-2, the V gene TRBV4-2; D remains unclear. Sequencing was performed on peripheral blood mononuclear cells, taken before any cancer treatment. The sequence was obtained from a woman between 35 and 70 years old with stage III lung adenocarcinoma. CDR3: CASSQASSGYTF. Written as DNA, the CDR3 is TGTGCCAGCAGCCAGGCCAGTTCGGGCTACACCTTC.